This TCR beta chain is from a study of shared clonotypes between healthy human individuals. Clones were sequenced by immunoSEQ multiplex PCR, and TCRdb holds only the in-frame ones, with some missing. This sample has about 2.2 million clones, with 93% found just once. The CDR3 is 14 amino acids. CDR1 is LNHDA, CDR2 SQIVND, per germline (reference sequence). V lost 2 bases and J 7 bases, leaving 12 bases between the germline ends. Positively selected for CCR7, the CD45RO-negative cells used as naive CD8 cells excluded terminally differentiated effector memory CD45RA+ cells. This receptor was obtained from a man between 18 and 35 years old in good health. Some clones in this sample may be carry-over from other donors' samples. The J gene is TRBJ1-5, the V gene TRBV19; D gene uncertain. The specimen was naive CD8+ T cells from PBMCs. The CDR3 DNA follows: TGTGCCAGTAGTATACGAGGAGGCGGGCAGCCCCAGCATTTT. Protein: CASSIRGGGQPQHF.